The entry below gives a single T cell receptor beta chain sequence along with its context. Its binding antigen is unknown. No quality values exist for individual bases; no much larger clone is one base distant. This specimen belongs to a study of cytomegalovirus exposure and HLA in healthy donors (TCRdb year 2017). Broadly, across the study: An earlier analysis of some 620 of the donors reported about 300 Gb of sequence data and 100 million to 120 million unique TCR beta sequences obtained from approximately 180 million T cells. Among about 360 genotyped donors of the cohort, an average of about 240,000 unique TCR beta nucleotide sequences were sequenced per donor, roughly 18% of them non-productive. In addition to the first cohort of 666 subjects, a separate validation cohort of 120 different subjects was used. An earlier analysis of several hundred of the donors used high-throughput TCR beta sequencing to judge whether each TCR beta V gene segment behaved as functional or pseudogenic. Typing coverage differed by locus: A, B, C, DRB1 and DQB1 were typed in about 620-640 donors, DQA1 in 522, DPA1 in around 580, and DPB1 in about 450. In the later analysis, no new phenotypic data were used to find candidate immune exposures; instead, reliance was placed on TCR beta sequences and their occurrence across donors. Genome-wide SNP genotypes for about three fifths of the roughly 670 donors were used in a later genetic analysis, which treated that subset as a discovery cohort. Roughly five DR-DQ haplotypes were handled as single units for association and clustering, since linkage in the cohort was strong. Every discovery cohort repertoire had been produced on one sequencing platform. A later analysis re-analyzed previously published TCR beta repertoires from about 730 donors and added high-resolution HLA genotyping to study TCR occurrence patterns. Donor age, sex, ethnicity and CMV serostatus were collected together with the repertoire data. Using immunosequencing, the study profiled T cell repertoires from 666 subjects and related those repertoires to cytomegalovirus serostatus. HLA typing covered class I and class II loci at four-digit resolution. The study combined high-throughput TCR immunosequencing, statistical association of individual TCRs with disease status, and machine learning to predict cytomegalovirus infection status. The study was designed to test whether signatures of past pathogen exposure could be identified by cataloging public T cell receptors. Among the approximately 400 genotyped donors, approximately 81% belonged to the genetic ancestry cluster associated with self-reported Caucasian donors. Around 300 gigabases of sequencing data and 70 million to 100 million unique TCR sequences were included in an early release covering about 600 HLA-typed donors.

Overall study results and their limits: Compared with the approximately 670-donor mean, donors in an Asian-associated ancestry cluster had fewer N-insertions in productive TCRs, according to a later genetic analysis. A group of highly shared sequence variants was considered likely to be a technical artifact of the sequencing pipeline. According to a later analysis, TCR association rates differed among HLA loci, with DRB1 alleles showing the most associated TCRs and HLA-C alleles showing the fewest. According to a later analysis, parvovirus B19, influenza, CMV and Epstein-Barr virus appeared linked to several top co-occurrence clusters. Some IMGT-functional V segments, including TRBV6-2 and TRBV6-3, could not be distinguished by the 87-base-pair reads and were therefore excluded. Correlated functional status among segregating V segments might be attributable to linkage disequilibrium, but an unknown experimental factor could not be ruled out. Approximately 18 rarely observed V segments, including chromosome 9 orphons, were excluded from the earlier analysis of about 600 of the donors because counts were too low. Across donors, most TCR sequences were observed very rarely, whereas some public TCRs were present in many individuals. A total of roughly 160 TCR beta chains were listed by the study as associated with cytomegalovirus. In vitro tests confirmed that a few of the cytomegalovirus-associated TCR beta chains recognize cytomegalovirus antigens. The authors suggested that the approach could potentially be extended to other disease states and immunological phenotypes. HLA typing was unavailable for some donors at each locus, so association tests used only the typed subset. A later analysis found that most CMV-associated TCR beta chains appeared HLA-restricted, with HLA associations seemingly driven largely by CMV exposure. For the cohort, immune exposure information was limited to CMV serostatus. Strong co-occurrence of HLA alleles, especially DR and DQ, made assigning TCR associations to individual alleles difficult. The cohort was sequenced for TCR beta chains only, and without alpha or paired-chain data the features that could be detected were limited. At a false discovery rate of 0.05, a later analysis linked 15,000 to 20,000 TCR beta sequences to specific HLA alleles. Sequencing depth was assumed to be roughly uniform across donors in the presence/absence analyses, though that assumption may not hold. In both the original and validation cohorts, the classifier was reported to diagnose cytomegalovirus status with high specificity and sensitivity. In a later analysis, HLA-associated TCR beta chains were found to be more clonally expanded and to have lower generation probabilities than equally common non-associated chains. Broadly in line with IMGT annotations, most TCR beta V segments showed up in productive rearrangements about 87% or about 30% of the time in an earlier analysis of 587 of the donors. In a later genetic analysis, a missense DCLRE1C variant was associated with V-gene and J-gene trimming of TCR beta chains, and the association was replicated in an independent cohort. A further reported finding was that TCR beta sequences accurately predicted the HLA-A and HLA-B alleles for most subjects in the first cohort.

The cohort was made up of 500 to 800 healthy bone marrow donors. At the time of sampling, all cohort members were nominally healthy, though unrecorded immune exposures were likely present. The donor was CMV seronegative and was included in the group of hundreds of seronegative cohort members. Every donor gave a peripheral blood sample, and the peripheral blood mononuclear cells from that sample were used for TCR beta sequencing. Genomic DNA extraction from the blood cell samples was performed with the Qiagen DNeasy Blood Extraction Kit. Library prep was done by the immunoSEQ multiplex PCR assay. For the multiplex PCR, a mixture combining 60 forward primers for TCR Vbeta segments and 13 reverse primers for TCR Jbeta segments was used. Amplification of the CDR3 region of rearranged TCR beta genes was performed with a multiplex PCR assay on genomic DNA. The Illumina HiSeq System was used to sequence the amplified TCR beta libraries as 87-base-pair reads. The source study handled its data this way. In a later analysis, some 80 million unique TCR beta chains were counted across the approximately 620 repertoires, and roughly 11 million of these chains were shared by at least two donors. Raw reads were error-corrected and collapsed into unique sequences with a nearest-neighbor algorithm that merged closely related sequences to remove PCR and sequencing errors. V, D and J gene segments were assigned by aligning CDR3 sequences to IMGT reference sequences. Each retained sequence needed at least a six-nucleotide match to both a V gene segment and a J gene segment. Rearrangements were classified as productive when the CDR3 lacked stop codons and remained in frame with V and J, and all other rearrangements were classified as non-productive. Following IMGT convention, CDR3 was defined as the stretch from the second conserved V-encoded cysteine up to the conserved J-encoded phenylalanine. Sequences without an unambiguous match to a single V gene segment were excluded from the earlier analysis of a few hundred of the donors. In an earlier analysis of approximately 610 of the donors, V segments were called functional above 56.7% productive rearrangements and were called segregating when the between-donor standard deviation exceeded 5%. A statistical classification framework was built for diagnosing cytomegalovirus status from the catalog of TCR beta chain sequences. In a later analysis, TCR nucleotide sequences were compared against IMGT/GENE-DB human TR gene sequences so that V and J genes could be assigned. Using the TCRdist pipeline, a later analysis assigned CDR3 sequences along with most-parsimonious VDJ recombination scenarios. In a later analysis, every TCR beta chain was defined by the combination of its CDR3 amino acid sequence and its V-gene family, and reads without a unique V-gene family were dropped. A later analysis removed roughly 590 highly shared, low-generation-probability nucleotide sequences to deal with suspected cross-contamination and a sequencing artifact. In a later analysis, a clonal expansion index for each public chain was calculated from normalized within-repertoire ranks of inferred template counts. In a later analysis, generation probabilities were computed using a VDJ recombination model fitted to out-of-frame rearrangements, and the results were checked against IGoR. A later analysis scored TCR-TCR, TCR-HLA and TCR-CMV co-occurrence with hypergeometric tests, applying a repertoire-size bias correction to TCR pairs. To estimate false discovery rates, a later analysis permuted the HLA or CMV assignments 20 times. In a later analysis, co-occurring TCRs were grouped using DBSCAN, and TCRdist sequence similarity was added for clustering within HLA-allele-positive subsets. For co-occurrence clustering, repertoires with fewer than 30,000 or more than 120,000 public chains were excluded, along with five repertoires with anomalous nucleotide sharing. The clones in this table, taken by TCRdb from immuneACCESS, are in-frame only. Not every clone is retained; where verified, under half of the shortfall comes from an unresolved V gene, and the cause of the rest is unknown. D and trimming come from the DNA, and the V and J calls and clone size come from that table. Recorded for this sample are 190,000 or so clones; roughly 78% of them occurred a single time. The ten largest clones capture 0.6% to 0.7% of the sample.

The CDR3 sequence holds 13 residues, the cysteine and phenylalanine included. Of the read, only the CDR3 DNA is kept; its 39 bases are in frame from base 1. The germline V gene encodes CDR1 ENHRY and CDR2 SYGVKD. V is cut by 7 bases and J by 3 bases, and the space between the germline ends is 10 bases. Recombination connected TRBV10-3 to TRBJ1-5; the D gene is not confidently resolved. The material sequenced was PBMCs. This clonotype was obtained from a boy aged 10-17 years in good health and CMV-seronegative. The encoded CDR3 is CAINGGPNQPQHF. The nucleotide sequence is given as TGTGCCATCAACGGCGGTCCCAATCAGCCCCAGCATTTT.